A single sample is the source of the 13 T cell receptor beta chains below, sequenced in a study of blood T cell repertoires in COVID-19 (dated by TCRdb to between 2020 and 2021). The library was generated by the immunoSEQ multiplex PCR assay. Here the immuneACCESS table is served through TCRdb, limited to in-frame sequences with V and J called. Missing clones are a known gap in these copies; in checked studies unresolved V genes cover under half, and the rest lacks a known reason. The sample records roughly 78,000 clones, around 90% of which are singletons. The ten largest account for over 25% of the sample. The sample was peripheral blood. These receptors were collected from a man aged 50 to 59 with acute or convalescent COVID-19.

The rearrangement uses TRBV12-3 or TRBV12-4 and TRBJ1-1; D not certain. CDR3 length: 13 amino acids. Trimming pared 2 bases from V and 1 base from J, leaving 5 bases between. CDR3 in DNA: TGTGCCAGCAGTTTAACACCGAACACTGAAGCTTTCTTT. It specifies CASSLTPNTEAFF.

The J gene is TRBJ1-6, the V gene TRBV7-8; 9 positions agree with TRBD1. Germline CDR1 reads SGHVS; CDR2 reads FQNEAQ. The CDR3 runs 15 residues. Losses at the gene ends were 5 bases for V and 5 bases for J; bases not matched to a gene: 4. CDR3 DNA: TGTGCCAGCAGCCACCGGGACAGGGATAATTCACCCCTCCACTTT. Encoded protein: CASSHRDRDNSPLHF.

The J gene is TRBJ1-1, the V gene TRBV10-3; 7 bases match TRBD1. Losses at the gene ends were 2 bases for V and 0 bases for J; bases not matched to a gene: 9. This CDR3 has 17 residues. Germline CDR1 is ENHRY and CDR2 is SYGVKD. This CDR3 is CAISEPTTGIMNTEAFF. DNA for the CDR3: TGTGCCATCAGTGAGCCAACGACAGGGATCATGAACACTGAAGCTTTCTTT.

The V call is TRBV11-1, the J call TRBJ1-2; D gene uncertain. The germline V and J ends were trimmed by 4 bases and 4 bases, with 7 bases remaining between them. CDR1 SGHAT and CDR2 FQDESV come from the germline V gene (reference sequence). The CDR3 is made up of 12 amino acids. DNA of the CDR3: TGTGCCAGCAGCTCCTGGGCCTATGGCTACACCTTC. Translated: CASSSWAYGYTF.

The V call is TRBV4-2, the J call TRBJ1-3; D not certain. Germline assignment: CDR1 LGHNA and CDR2 YNFKEQ. The germline V and J ends were trimmed by 7 bases and 0 bases, with 10 bases remaining between them. This CDR3 comprises 14 residues. The CDR3 region is CASTSFSSGNTIYF. The CDR3 coding sequence is TGTGCCAGCACTTCGTTTAGCTCTGGAAACACCATATATTTT.

The rearrangement uses TRBV5-5 and TRBJ1-4; weak D call: TRBD1 (5 bases). CDR3 size: 14 residues. Trimming shortened V by 1 base and J by 6 bases, and 10 bases separated the two germline ends. CDR1 SGHKS and CDR2 YYEKEE come from the germline V gene (reference sequence). The CDR3 DNA is TGTGCCAGCAGCTTGCGGGGGAACGATGAAAAACTGTTTTTT. It is translated as CASSLRGNDEKLFF.

The V call is TRBV11-2, the J call TRBJ1-5; D possibly corresponds to TRBD1 (6 bases). The CDR3 loop spans 15 amino acids. V was trimmed by 0 bases and J by 4 bases, leaving 10 bases between them. Looked up from germline, CDR1 is SGHAT and CDR2 is FQNNGV. The CDR3 protein is CASSLDQGRNQPQHF. CDR3 coding DNA: TGTGCCAGCAGCTTAGATCAGGGGCGGAATCAGCCCCAGCATTTT. The full variable domain, in which reference TRBV11-2 and TRBJ1-5 provide the parts outside the CDR3, is EAGVAQSPRYKIIEKRQSVAFWCNPISGHATLYWYQQILGQGPKLLIQFQNNGVVDDSQLPKDRFSAERLKGVDSTLKIQPAKLEDSAVYLCASSLDQGRNQPQHFGDGTRLSIL.

This clone was counted once. The chain is built from TRBV10-3 and TRBJ2-1; the D gene is possibly TRBD2 (6 bases). The CDR3 consists of 16 residues. Germline CDR1 and CDR2: ENHRY and SYGVKD. V lost 5 bases and J 4 bases, leaving 18 bases between the germline ends. The CDR3 here is CAISFGGAAPYNEQFF. The CDR3 DNA is TGTGCCATCAGTTTCGGGGGAGCGGCTCCGTACAATGAGCAGTTCTTC.

This clone occurred a few times. The genes are TRBV4-1 and TRBJ2-7; tentatively, D is TRBD1 (5 bases). The V gene lost 4 bases and the J gene lost 7 bases, with 14 bases spanning the gap. This CDR3 has 13 residues. CDR1 is MGHRA and CDR2 is YSYEKL in the germline V gene. CDR3 bases: TGCGCCAGCAGCCTCAAGGGGCCGGAAGAGCAGTACTTC. Translation gives CASSLKGPEEQYF.

The V and J genes are TRBV5-4 and TRBJ1-2; possible D gene TRBD1, 6 bases. CDR3 length: 16 amino acids. The V end was cut by 0 bases, the J end by 4 bases, with 16 bases between. Germline lookup yields CDR1 SGHNT and CDR2 YYREEE (reference sequence). The chain's CDR3 is CASSLGAGVDGYGYTF. The CDR3 nucleotides read TGTGCCAGCAGCTTGGGGGCAGGGGTGGATGGCTATGGCTACACCTTC.

The chain joins TRBV12-3 or TRBV12-4 to TRBJ2-7; TRBD1 might be the D (5 bases). This CDR3 is built from 12 residues. Trimming left V 7 bases short and J 1 base short, with 8 bases between. The chain's CDR3 is CASTTGSYEQYF. The CDR3 region has the DNA TGTGCCAGCACTACAGGTTCCTACGAGCAGTACTTC.

The V and J genes are TRBV19 and TRBJ1-2, with a weak D call TRBD1 (5 bases). Trimming cost V 8 bases and J 5 bases, with 15 bases left between them. The germline gives CDR1 LNHDA, CDR2 SQIVND (reference sequence). There are 13 residues in the CDR3. The DNA for the CDR3 is TGTGCCAGTTGGACATCAGACGTTTATGGCTACACCTTC. It yields the protein CASWTSDVYGYTF.

This chain links TRBV6-1 with TRBJ2-5, with D uncertain. From germline, CDR1 is MNHNS and CDR2 SASEGT. The CDR3 covers 12 residues. The V end was cut by 3 bases, the J end by 8 bases, with 10 bases between. CDR3 nucleotides: TGTGCCAGCAGTGACGCAGGTCCCACCCAGTACTTC. Encoded protein: CASSDAGPTQYF.